The text below deals with one T cell receptor beta chain. The table came from immunoSEQ multiplex PCR; TCRdb's copy has only in-frame clones and leaves some out. This table holds some 150,000 clones, around 84% found once. V shed 0 bases and J shed 0 bases, with 13 bases lying between them. CDR3 length: 16 amino acids. The germline gives CDR1 SGHNT, CDR2 YYREEE (reference sequence). The sample is drawn from a study of blood T cell repertoires in COVID-19. J is TRBJ2-7 and V is TRBV5-4, with D tentatively TRBD1 (5 bases). Sequenced sample: PBMCs or T cells enriched from blood (not recorded which). The clonotype originates from a man in his fifties who had recovered from COVID-19. The CDR3 is CASSLDSSRVSYEQYF. The CDR3, as DNA: TGTGCCAGCAGCTTGGATTCGTCCAGGGTCTCCTACGAGCAGTACTTC. Drawing the rest from reference TRBV5-4 and TRBJ2-7, the complete variable domain is ETGVTQSPTHLIKTRGQQVTLRCSSQSGHNTVSWYQQALGQGPQFIFQYYREEENGRGNFPPRFSGLQFPNYSSELNVNALELDDSALYLCASSLDSSRVSYEQYFGPGTRLTVT.